Shown below are 5 T cell receptor beta chains from a single sample sequenced in a study of blood T cells in healthy people across ages. Through a sample-barcoded 5' primer and a J-beta primer mix, a second PCR was run for about 6 to 11 cycles. TCRdb re-called the 5' RACE reads with MiXCR, one entry per CDR3 protein. The sample lists 1,500,000 or so distinct CDR3 sequences, roughly 60% occurring once. The sequencing input was blood. The origin of the receptors is a man aged 18 to 35 in good health.

J is TRBJ2-4 and V is TRBV10-3; D is perhaps TRBD1 (5 bases). TRBJ2-7 matches the DNA end more closely, so the J call is doubtful. Germline V gene data show CDR1 as ENHRY and CDR2 as SYGVKD. There are 16 residues in the CDR3. The CDR3 sequence: CASSRAPGPLPYEQYF. In nucleotides, the CDR3 is TGTGCCAGCTCAAGGGCCCCAGGGCCCCTCCCCTACGAGCAGTACTTC.

Comments on this clonotype: One end of the junction is discordant with germline, which a read error may explain. This chain connects TRBV28 to TRBJ1-2; the D is unclear. Germline loops: CDR1 MDHEN, CDR2 SYDVKM. The CDR3 contains 13 residues. CDR3 coding DNA: TGTGCCAGCAGCCCCACTTTAAACTATGACTACACCTTC. Amino acid sequence: CASSPTLNYDYTF.

The rearrangement links TRBV29-1 to TRBJ2-7; D might be TRBD1 or TRBD2, each matching 7 bases. CDR3 length: 15 residues. The germline V and J ends were trimmed by 4 bases and 1 base, with 17 bases remaining between them. Germline CDR1 and CDR2: SQVTM and ANQGSEA. The CDR3, as DNA: TGCAGCGTTGTTTCGGGGGGACAGCCTTCCTACGAGCAGTACTTC. This encodes CSVVSGGQPSYEQYF.

The chain recombines TRBV4-3 with TRBJ2-3, with TRBD1 as a possible D gene (5 bases). The CDR3 consists of 16 residues. The germline gives CDR1 LGHNA, CDR2 YSLEER. V was shortened by 4 bases and J by 0 bases, with 14 bases between the two germline ends. The CDR3 spells CASSPGMVISTDTQYF. The DNA for the CDR3 is TGCGCCAGCAGCCCAGGGATGGTTATTAGCACAGATACGCAGTATTTT.

The V call is TRBV25-1, the J call TRBJ2-1, with TRBD2 matching 7 bases. J was trimmed by 0 bases and V by 3 bases; bases with no gene match: 5. Looked up from germline, CDR1 is MGHDK and CDR2 is SYGVNS. The CDR3 runs to 16 residues. The CDR3, as DNA: TGTGCCAGCAGTGAGGGAGCGGGGAGCTCCTACAATGAGCAGTTCTTC. As protein: CASSEGAGSSYNEQFF.